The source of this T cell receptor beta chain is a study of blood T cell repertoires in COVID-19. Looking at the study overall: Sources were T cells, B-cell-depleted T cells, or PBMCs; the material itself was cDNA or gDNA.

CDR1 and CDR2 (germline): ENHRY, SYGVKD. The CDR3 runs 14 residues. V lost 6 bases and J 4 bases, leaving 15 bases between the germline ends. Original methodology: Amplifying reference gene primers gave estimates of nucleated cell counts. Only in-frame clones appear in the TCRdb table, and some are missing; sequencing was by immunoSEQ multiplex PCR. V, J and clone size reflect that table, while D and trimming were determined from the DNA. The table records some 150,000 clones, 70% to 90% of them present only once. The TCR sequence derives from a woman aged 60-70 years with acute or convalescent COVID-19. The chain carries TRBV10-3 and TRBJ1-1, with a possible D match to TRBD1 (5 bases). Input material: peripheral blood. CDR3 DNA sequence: TGTGCCATCAGGGGGGGAATAGAGGGCACTGAAGCTTTCTTT. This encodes CAIRGGIEGTEAFF.